In its sample, the clone carrying this TCR beta chain was seen once. This CDR3 comprises 13 residues. Germline V gene lookup returns CDR1 SGHRS and CDR2 YFSETQ. After removal of 0 bases from V and 12 bases from J, the junction contained 4 bases not matched to a gene. The source of the sample is a study of shared clonotypes between healthy human individuals. Data came from immunoSEQ multiplex PCR; TCRdb stores just in-frame clones and leaves some out. The data contain 2 million to 2.5 million clones, roughly 94% of them singletons. Material for sequencing was naive CD4+ T cells sorted from blood. Described subset: CD45RA+ positively selected. This receptor was taken from a man aged 18 to 35 in good health. The chain recombines TRBV5-1 with TRBJ2-4; 9 bases align to TRBD2. The CDR3 here is CASSLELSGGQYF. Written as DNA, the CDR3 is TGCGCCAGCAGCTTGGAACTTAGCGGGGGTCAGTACTTC. Full variable domain (rest looked up from reference TRBV5-1 and TRBJ2-4): KAGVTQTPRYLIKTRGQQVTLSCSPISGHRSVSWYQQTPGQGLQFLFEYFSETQRNKGNFPGRFSGRQFSNSRSEMNVSTLELGDSALYLCASSLELSGGQYFGAGTRLSVL.